This T cell receptor (beta chain) stems from a study of blood T cells in healthy people across ages. Overall study context: In model experiments, template switching was able to capture about one barcoded beta molecule for every two T cells that were present. Study-level findings and limits: CMV infection status of these donors was not known.

CDR3 length equals 14 residues. V dropped 8 bases and J dropped 7; count of bases not matched to a gene: 8. In germline, CDR1 is MDHEN, CDR2 SYDVKM. With respect to this clonotype: Its specificity is unknown.

A J-beta primer mix and a sample-barcoded 5' primer were used in a second PCR of about 6 to 12 cycles. Tagging of each cDNA molecule was performed by a template-switch adaptor with 12 random nucleotides. The study obtained at least 3 million CDR3-containing paired-end reads from every sample. TCRdb analysed the 5' RACE reads with MiXCR anew, one entry per CDR3 protein. Of some 1.4 million distinct CDR3 sequences listed, 42% are singletons. The sample taken for sequencing was blood. The sequence was collected from a woman aged 18-29 years in good health. The rearrangement uses TRBV28 and TRBJ2-1, with TRBD1 matching over 10 bases. CDR3 residues: CASGRDRGRNEQFF. CDR3 DNA: TGTGCCAGCGGCCGGGACAGGGGTAGAAATGAGCAGTTCTTC.